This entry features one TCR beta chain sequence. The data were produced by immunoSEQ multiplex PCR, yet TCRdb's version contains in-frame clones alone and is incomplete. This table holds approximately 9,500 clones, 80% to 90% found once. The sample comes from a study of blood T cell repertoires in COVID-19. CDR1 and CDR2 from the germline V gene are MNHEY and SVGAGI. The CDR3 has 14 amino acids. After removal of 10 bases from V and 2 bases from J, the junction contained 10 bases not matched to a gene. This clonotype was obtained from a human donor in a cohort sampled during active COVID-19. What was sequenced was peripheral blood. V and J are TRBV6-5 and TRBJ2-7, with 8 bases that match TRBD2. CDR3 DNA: TGTGCCACCCAACTGGCTAGCGGGCCCTACGAGCAGTACTTC. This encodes CATQLASGPYEQYF.